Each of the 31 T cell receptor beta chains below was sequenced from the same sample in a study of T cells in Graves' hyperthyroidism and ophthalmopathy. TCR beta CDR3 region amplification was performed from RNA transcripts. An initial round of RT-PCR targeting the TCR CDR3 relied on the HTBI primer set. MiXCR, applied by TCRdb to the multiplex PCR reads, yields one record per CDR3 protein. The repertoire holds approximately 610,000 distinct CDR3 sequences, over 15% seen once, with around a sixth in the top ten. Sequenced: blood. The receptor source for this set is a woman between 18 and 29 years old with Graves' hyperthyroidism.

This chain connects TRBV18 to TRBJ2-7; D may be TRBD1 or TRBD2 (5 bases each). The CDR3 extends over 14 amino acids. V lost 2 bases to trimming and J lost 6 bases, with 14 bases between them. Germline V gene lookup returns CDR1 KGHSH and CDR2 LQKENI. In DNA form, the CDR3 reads TGTGCCAGCTCACCATCATCCGGGACGCCCGAGCAGTACTTC. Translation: CASSPSSGTPEQYF.

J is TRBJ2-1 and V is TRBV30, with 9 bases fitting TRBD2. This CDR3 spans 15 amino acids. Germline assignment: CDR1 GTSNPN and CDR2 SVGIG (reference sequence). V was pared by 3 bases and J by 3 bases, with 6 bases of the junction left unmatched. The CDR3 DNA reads TGTGCCTGGAGCCGGTCTAGCGGGGTCTACAATGAGCAGTTCTTC. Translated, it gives CAWSRSSGVYNEQFF.

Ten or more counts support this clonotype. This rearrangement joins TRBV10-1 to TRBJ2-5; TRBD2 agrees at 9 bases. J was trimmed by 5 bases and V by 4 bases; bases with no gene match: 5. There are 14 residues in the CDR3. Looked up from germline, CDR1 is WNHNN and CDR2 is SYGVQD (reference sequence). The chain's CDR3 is CASSARTSDETQYF. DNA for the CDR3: TGCGCCAGCAGTGCAAGGACTAGCGACGAGACCCAGTACTTC.

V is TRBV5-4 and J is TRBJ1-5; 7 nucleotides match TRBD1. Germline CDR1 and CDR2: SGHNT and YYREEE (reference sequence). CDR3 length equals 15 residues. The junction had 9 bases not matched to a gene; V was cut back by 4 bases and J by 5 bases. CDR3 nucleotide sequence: TGTGCCAGCAGCGACGGGACAGTAGGTGATCAGCCCCAGCATTTT. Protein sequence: CASSDGTVGDQPQHF.

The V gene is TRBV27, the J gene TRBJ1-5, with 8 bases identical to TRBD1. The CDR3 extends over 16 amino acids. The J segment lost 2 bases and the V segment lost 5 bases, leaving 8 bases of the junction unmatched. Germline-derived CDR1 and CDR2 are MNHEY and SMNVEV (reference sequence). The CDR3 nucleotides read TGTGCCAGCAGTCCGGGGGCAGGGGGCGGCAATCAGCCCCAGCATTTT. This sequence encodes CASSPGAGGGNQPQHF.

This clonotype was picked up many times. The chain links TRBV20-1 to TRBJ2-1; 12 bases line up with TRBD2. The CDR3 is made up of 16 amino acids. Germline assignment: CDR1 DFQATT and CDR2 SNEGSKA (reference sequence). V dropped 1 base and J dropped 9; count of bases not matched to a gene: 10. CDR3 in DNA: TGCAGTGCTAGAGTCCCGGGACTAGCGGGTCTAGGTGAGCAGTTCTTC. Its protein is CSARVPGLAGLGEQFF.

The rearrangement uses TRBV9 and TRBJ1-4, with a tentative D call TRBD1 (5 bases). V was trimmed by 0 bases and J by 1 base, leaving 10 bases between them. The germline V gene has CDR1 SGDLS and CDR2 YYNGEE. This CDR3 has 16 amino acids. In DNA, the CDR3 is TGTGCCAGCAGCGTAGGAGTCGGGGGAACTAATGAAAAACTGTTTTTT. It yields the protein CASSVGVGGTNEKLFF.

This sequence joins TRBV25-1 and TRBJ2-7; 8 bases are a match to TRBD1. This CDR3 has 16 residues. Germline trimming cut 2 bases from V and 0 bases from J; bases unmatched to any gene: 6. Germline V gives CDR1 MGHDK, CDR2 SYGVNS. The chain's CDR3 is CASSENGDRSSYEQYF. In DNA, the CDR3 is TGTGCCAGCAGTGAAAACGGGGACAGGAGCTCCTACGAGCAGTACTTC.

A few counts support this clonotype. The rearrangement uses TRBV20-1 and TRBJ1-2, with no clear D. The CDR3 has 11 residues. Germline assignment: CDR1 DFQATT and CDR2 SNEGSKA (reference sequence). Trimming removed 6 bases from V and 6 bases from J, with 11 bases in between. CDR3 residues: CSALRPDGYTF. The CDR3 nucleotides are TGCAGTGCCCTACGACCGGATGGCTACACCTTC.

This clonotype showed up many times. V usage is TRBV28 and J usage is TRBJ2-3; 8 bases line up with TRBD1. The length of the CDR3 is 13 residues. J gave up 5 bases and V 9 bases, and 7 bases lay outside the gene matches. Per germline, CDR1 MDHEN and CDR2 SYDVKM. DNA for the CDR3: TGTGCCAGTCGGACAGGGATGGGAGATACGCAGTATTTT. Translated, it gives CASRTGMGDTQYF.

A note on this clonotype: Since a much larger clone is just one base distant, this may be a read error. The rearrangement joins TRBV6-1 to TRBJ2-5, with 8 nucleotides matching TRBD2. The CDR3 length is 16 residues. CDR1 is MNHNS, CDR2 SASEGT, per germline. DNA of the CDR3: TGTGCCAGCAGCCAAGTCGGGAGGGCCGGACAAGGGACCCAGTACTTC. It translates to CASSQVGRAGQGTQYF.

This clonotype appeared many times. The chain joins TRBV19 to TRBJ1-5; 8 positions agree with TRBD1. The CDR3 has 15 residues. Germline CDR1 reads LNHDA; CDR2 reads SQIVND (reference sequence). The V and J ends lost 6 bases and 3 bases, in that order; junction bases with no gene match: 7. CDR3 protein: CASSQTGAINQPQHF. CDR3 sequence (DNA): TGTGCCAGTAGCCAGACAGGGGCCATCAATCAGCCCCAGCATTTT.

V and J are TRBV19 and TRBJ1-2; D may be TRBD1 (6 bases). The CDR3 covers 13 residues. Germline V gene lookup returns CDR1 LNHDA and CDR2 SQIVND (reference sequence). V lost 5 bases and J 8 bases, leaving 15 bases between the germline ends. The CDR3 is CASSEQGWLGYTF. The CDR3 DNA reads TGTGCCAGTAGTGAACAGGGATGGTTGGGCTACACCTTC.

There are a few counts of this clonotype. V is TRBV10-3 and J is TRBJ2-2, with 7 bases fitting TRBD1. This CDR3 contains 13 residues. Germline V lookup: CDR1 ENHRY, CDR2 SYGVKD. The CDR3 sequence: CAIRGGEAGELFF. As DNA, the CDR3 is TGTGCGATCCGAGGGGGCGAGGCCGGGGAGCTGTTTTTT.

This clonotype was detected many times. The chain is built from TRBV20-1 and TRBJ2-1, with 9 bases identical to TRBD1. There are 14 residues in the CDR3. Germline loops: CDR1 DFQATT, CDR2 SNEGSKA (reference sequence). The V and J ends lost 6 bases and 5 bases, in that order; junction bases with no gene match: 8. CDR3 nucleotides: TGCAGTGCAGCCGGGACAGGGTTTGACAATGAGCAGTTCTTC. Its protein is CSAAGTGFDNEQFF.

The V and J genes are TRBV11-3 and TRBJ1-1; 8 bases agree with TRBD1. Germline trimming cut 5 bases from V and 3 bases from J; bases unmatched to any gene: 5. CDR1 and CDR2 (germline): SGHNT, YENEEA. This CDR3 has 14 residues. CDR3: CASSPYRGYTEAFF. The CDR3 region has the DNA TGTGCCAGCAGCCCCTACAGGGGGTACACTGAAGCTTTCTTT.

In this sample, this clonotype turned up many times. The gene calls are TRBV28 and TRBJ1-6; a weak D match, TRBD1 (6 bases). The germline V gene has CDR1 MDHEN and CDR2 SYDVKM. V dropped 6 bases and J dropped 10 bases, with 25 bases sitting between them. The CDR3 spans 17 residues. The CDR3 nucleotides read TGTGCCAGCAGGGAGGGGGTCGGGGCCCGACTTAACTCACCCCTCCACTTT. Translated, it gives CASREGVGARLNSPLHF.

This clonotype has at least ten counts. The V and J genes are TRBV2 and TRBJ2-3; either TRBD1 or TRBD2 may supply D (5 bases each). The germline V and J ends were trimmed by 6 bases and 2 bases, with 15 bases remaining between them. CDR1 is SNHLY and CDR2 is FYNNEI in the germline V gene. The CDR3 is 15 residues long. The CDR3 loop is CASRRGRGPTDTQYF. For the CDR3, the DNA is TGTGCCAGCAGACGGGGTAGGGGTCCCACAGATACGCAGTATTTT.

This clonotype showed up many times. The CDR3 here is CASRRAVTYEQYF. CDR3 nucleotides: TGTGCCAGCAGGCGGGCAGTGACCTACGAGCAGTACTTC. This chain uses TRBV2 with TRBJ2-7; possible D gene TRBD2, 5 bases. The CDR3 spans 13 residues. Looked up from germline, CDR1 is SNHLY and CDR2 is FYNNEI. V lost 6 bases, J lost 2 bases, and 11 bases lay in between.

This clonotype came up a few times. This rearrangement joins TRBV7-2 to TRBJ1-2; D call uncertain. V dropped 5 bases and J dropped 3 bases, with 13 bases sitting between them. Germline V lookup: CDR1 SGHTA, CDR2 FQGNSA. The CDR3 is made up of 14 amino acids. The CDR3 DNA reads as TGTGCCAGCAGCCATAATTCAGCCGACTATGGCTACACCTTC. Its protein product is CASSHNSADYGYTF.

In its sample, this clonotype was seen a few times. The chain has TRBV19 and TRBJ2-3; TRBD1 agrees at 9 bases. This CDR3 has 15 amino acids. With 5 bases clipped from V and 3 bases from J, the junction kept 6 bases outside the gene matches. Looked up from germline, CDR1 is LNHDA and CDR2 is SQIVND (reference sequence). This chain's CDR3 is CASSPGQGMTDTQYF. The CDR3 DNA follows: TGTGCCAGTAGTCCAGGACAGGGGATGACAGATACGCAGTATTTT.

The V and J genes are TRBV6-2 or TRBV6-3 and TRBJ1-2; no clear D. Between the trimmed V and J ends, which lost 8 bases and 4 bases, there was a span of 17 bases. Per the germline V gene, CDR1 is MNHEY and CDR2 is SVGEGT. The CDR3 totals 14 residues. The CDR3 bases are TGTGCCAGCCAGGCTAGCGGGAGACTCTATGGCTACACCTTC. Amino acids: CASQASGRLYGYTF.

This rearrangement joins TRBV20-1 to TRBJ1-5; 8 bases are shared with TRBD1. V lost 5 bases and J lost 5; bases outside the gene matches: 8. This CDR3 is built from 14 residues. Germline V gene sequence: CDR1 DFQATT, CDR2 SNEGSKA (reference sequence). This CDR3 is CSASGQDRYQPQHF. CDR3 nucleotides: TGCAGTGCTTCGGGACAGGATAGGTATCAGCCCCAGCATTTT.

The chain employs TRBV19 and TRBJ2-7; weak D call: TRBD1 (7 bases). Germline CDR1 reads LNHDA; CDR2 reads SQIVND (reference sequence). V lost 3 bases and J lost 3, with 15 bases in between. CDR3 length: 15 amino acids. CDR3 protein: CASSMNSGGHYEQYF. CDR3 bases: TGTGCCAGTAGTATGAATTCAGGGGGGCACTACGAGCAGTACTTC.

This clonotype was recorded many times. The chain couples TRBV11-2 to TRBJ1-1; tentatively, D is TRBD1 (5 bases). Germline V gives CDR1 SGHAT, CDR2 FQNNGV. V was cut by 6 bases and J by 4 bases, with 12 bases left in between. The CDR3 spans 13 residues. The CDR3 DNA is TGTGCCAGCAGTTTTCCGGGGGGCACTGAAGCTTTCTTT. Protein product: CASSFPGGTEAFF.

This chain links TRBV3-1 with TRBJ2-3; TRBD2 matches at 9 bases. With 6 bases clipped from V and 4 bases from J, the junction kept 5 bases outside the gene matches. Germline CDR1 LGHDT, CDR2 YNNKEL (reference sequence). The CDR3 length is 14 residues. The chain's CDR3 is CASRREGNPDTQYF. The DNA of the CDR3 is TGTGCCAGCAGGCGGGAGGGAAACCCAGATACGCAGTATTTT.

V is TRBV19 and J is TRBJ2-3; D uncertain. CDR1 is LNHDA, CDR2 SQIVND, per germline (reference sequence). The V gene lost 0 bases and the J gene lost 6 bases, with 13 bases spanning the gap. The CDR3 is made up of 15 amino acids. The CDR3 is CASSIDGEVGDTQYF. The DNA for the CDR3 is TGTGCCAGTAGTATAGACGGCGAGGTGGGGGATACGCAGTATTTT. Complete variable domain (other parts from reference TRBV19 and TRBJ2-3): DGGITQSPKYLFRKEGQNVTLSCEQNLNHDAMYWYRQDPGQGLRLIYYSQIVNDFQKGDIAEGYSVSREKKESFPLTVTSAQKNPTAFYLCASSIDGEVGDTQYFGPGTRLTVL.

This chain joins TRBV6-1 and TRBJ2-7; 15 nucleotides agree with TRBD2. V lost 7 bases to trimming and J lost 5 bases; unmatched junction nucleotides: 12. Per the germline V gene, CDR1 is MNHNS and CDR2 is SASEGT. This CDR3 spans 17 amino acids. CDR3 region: CASMREGLAGGIDEQYF. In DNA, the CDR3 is TGTGCCAGCATGAGAGAGGGACTAGCGGGGGGAATTGACGAGCAGTACTTC.

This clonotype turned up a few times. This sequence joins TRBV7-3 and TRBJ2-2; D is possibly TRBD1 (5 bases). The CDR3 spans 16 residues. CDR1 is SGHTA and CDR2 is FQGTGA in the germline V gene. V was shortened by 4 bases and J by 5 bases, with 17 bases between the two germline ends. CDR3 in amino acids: CASSSKSRARTGELFF. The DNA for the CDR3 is TGTGCCAGCAGCTCTAAGAGCAGGGCGAGGACCGGGGAGCTGTTTTTT.

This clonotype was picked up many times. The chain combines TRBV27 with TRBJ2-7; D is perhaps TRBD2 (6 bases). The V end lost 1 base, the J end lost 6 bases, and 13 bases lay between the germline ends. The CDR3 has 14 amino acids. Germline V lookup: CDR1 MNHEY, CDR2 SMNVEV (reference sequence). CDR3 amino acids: CASSLLEGSGEQYF. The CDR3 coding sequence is TGTGCCAGCAGTTTATTGGAGGGGTCGGGCGAGCAGTACTTC.

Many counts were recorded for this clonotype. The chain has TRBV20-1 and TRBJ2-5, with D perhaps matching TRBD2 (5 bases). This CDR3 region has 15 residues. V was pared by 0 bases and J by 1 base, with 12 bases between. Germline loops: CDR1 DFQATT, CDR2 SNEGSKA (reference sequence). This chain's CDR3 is CSARDARSGQETQYF. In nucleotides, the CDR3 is TGCAGTGCTAGAGATGCGAGGAGCGGCCAAGAGACCCAGTACTTC.